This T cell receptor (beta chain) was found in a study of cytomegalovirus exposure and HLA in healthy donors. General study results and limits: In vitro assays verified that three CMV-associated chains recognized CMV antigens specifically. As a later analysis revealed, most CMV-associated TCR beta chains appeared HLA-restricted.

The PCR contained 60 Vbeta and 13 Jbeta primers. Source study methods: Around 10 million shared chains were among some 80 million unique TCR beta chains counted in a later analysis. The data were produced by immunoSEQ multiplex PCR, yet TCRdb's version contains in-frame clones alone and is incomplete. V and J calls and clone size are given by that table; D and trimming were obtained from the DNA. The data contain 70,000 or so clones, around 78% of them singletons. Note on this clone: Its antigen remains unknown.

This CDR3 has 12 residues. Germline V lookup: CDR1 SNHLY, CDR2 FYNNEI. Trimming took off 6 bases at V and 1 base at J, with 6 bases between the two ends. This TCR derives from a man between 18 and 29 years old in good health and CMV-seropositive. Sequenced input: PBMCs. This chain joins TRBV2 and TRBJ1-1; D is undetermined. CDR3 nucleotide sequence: TGTGCCAGCAGAGCGGGGAACACTGAAGCTTTCTTT. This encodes CASRAGNTEAFF.